In its sample, the clone carrying this TCR beta chain was seen many times. The record originates from a study of beta chain features in type 1 diabetes. The V gene end was trimmed by 4 bases and the J gene end by 15 bases; junction bases not matched to a gene: 12. CDR1 is LGHNA and CDR2 is YNFKEQ in the germline V gene. The CDR3 has 13 amino acids. Sequencing targeted expressed TCRB transcripts, as all isolated RNA had been reverse transcribed. Here immunoSEQ multiplex PCR was the method, and the copy in TCRdb shows in-frame clones only, minus some. The sample includes under 150,000 clones, around 7% of them seen just once.

The receptor comes from a woman between 25 and 40 years old in good health. The chain joins TRBV4-2 to TRBJ2-1, with 7 nucleotides matching TRBD2. Source material: central memory CD4+ T cells from blood. The CDR3 DNA sequence: TGTGCCAGCAGCCTTACTTCGCGGGAGAGTGGGTTCTTC. It is translated as CASSLTSRESGFF.